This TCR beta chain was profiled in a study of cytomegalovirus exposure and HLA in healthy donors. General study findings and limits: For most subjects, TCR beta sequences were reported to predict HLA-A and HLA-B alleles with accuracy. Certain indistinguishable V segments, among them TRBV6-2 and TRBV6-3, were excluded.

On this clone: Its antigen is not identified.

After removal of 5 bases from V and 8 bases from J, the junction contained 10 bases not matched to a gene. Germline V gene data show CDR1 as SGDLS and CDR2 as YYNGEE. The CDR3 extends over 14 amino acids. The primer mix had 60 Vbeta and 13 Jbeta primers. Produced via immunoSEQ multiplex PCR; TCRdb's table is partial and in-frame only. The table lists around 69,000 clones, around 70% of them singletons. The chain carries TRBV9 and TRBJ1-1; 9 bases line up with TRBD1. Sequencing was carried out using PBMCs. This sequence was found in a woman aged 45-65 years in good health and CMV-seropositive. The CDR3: CASSNPGQGVEAFF. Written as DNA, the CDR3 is TGTGCCAGCAGTAACCCGGGACAGGGAGTAGAAGCTTTCTTT.